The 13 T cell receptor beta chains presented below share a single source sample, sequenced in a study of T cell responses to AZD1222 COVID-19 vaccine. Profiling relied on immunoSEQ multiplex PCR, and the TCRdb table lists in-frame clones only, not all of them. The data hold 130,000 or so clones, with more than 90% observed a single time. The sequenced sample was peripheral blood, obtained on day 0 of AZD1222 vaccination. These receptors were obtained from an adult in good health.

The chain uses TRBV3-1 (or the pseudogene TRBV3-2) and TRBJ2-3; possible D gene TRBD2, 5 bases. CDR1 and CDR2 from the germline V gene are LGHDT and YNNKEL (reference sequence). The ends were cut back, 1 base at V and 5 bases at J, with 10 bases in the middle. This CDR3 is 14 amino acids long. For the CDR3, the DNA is TGTGCCAGCAGCCAAGCGCTAGCTATAGATACGCAGTATTTT. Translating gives CASSQALAIDTQYF.

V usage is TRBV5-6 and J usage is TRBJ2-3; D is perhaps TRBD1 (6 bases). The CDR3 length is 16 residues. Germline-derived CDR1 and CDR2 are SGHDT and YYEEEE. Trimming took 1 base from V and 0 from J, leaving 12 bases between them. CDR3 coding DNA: TGTGCCAGCAGCTTGTGGACCAGGGGAAGCACAGATACGCAGTATTTT. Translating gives CASSLWTRGSTDTQYF.

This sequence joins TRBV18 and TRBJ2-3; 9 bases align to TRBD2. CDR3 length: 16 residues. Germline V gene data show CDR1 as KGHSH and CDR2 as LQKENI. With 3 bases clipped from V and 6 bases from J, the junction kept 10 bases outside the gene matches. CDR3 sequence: CASSPYLAGKEDTQYF. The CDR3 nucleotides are TGTGCCAGCTCACCCTACCTAGCGGGGAAAGAGGATACGCAGTATTTT.

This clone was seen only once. DNA of the CDR3: TGTGCCAGCAGCGCACAGGTTGATAACTATGGCTACACCTTC. Translated, it gives CASSAQVDNYGYTF. The J gene is TRBJ1-2, the V gene TRBV9; the D gene is possibly TRBD1 (5 bases). The V gene lost 3 bases and the J gene lost 1 base, with 10 bases spanning the gap. Germline CDR1 SGDLS, CDR2 YYNGEE. The CDR3 has 14 residues.

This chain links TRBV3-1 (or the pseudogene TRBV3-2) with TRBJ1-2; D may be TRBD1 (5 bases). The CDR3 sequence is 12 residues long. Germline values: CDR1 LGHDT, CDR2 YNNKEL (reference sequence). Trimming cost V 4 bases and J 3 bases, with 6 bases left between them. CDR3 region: CASSLGDYGYTF. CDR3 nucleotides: TGTGCCAGCAGCCTAGGGGACTATGGCTACACCTTC.

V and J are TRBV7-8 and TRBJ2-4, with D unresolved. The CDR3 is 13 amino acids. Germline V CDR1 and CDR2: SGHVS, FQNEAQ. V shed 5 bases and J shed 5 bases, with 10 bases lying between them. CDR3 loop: CASSRPSENIQYF. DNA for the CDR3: TGTGCCAGCAGCCGCCCATCAGAAAACATTCAGTACTTC.

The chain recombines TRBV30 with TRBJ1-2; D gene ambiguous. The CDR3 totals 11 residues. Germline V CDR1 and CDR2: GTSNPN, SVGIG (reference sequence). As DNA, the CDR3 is TGTGGCTTCAGAAAACCCTATGGCTACACCTTC. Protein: CGFRKPYGYTF.

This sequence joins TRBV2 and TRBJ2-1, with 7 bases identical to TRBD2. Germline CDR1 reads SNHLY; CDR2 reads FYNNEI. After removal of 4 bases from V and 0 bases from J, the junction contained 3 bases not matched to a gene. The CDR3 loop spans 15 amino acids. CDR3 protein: CASSVSGASYNEQFF. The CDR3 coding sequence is TGTGCCAGCAGTGTAAGCGGGGCCTCCTACAATGAGCAGTTCTTC. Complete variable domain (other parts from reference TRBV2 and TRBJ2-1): EPEVTQTPSHQVTQMGQEVILRCVPISNHLYFYWYRQILGQKVEFLVSFYNNEISEKSEIFDDQFSVERPDGSNFTLKIRSTKLEDSAMYFCASSVSGASYNEQFFGPGTRLTVL.

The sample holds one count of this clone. CDR3 nucleotides: TGTGCCAGTAGTAAGGGGACGGCCGGGAACACTGAAGCTTTCTTT. It encodes CASSKGTAGNTEAFF. The gene calls are TRBV19 and TRBJ1-1; D possibly corresponds to TRBD1 (5 bases). V lost 4 bases and J 1 base, leaving 13 bases between the germline ends. The CDR3 length is 15 residues. Germline V gene lookup returns CDR1 LNHDA and CDR2 SQIVND (reference sequence).

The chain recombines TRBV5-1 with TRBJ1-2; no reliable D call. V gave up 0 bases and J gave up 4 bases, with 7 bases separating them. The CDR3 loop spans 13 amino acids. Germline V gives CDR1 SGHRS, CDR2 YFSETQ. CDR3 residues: CASSLAAAYGYTF. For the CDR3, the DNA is TGCGCCAGCAGCTTGGCAGCGGCCTATGGCTACACCTTC.

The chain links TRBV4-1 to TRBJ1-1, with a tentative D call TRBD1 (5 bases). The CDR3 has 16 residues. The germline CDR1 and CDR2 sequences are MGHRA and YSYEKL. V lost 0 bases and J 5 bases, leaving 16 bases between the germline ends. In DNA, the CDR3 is TGCGCCAGCAGCCAAGATTGGCAGGGTGTGAGGACTGAAGCTTTCTTT. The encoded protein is CASSQDWQGVRTEAFF.

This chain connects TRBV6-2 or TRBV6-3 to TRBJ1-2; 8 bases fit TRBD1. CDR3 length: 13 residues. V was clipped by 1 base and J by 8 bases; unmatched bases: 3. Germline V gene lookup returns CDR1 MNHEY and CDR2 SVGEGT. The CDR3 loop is CASSYLTGVGYTF. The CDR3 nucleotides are TGTGCCAGCAGTTACTTGACAGGGGTCGGCTACACCTTC.

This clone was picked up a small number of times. The CDR3 is CASSGTGAYEQYF. The CDR3, as DNA: TGCGCCAGCAGTGGGACAGGGGCCTACGAGCAGTACTTC. V gene TRBV5-1 combines with J gene TRBJ2-7; 10 positions agree with TRBD1. The germline gives CDR1 SGHRS, CDR2 YFSETQ. V shed 5 bases, J shed 2 bases, and the junction held 1 base outside the gene matches. The CDR3 sequence is 13 residues long. The whole variable domain, remainder taken from reference TRBV5-1 and TRBJ2-7, is KAGVTQTPRYLIKTRGQQVTLSCSPISGHRSVSWYQQTPGQGLQFLFEYFSETQRNKGNFPGRFSGRQFSNSRSEMNVSTLELGDSALYLCASSGTGAYEQYFGPGTRLTVT.